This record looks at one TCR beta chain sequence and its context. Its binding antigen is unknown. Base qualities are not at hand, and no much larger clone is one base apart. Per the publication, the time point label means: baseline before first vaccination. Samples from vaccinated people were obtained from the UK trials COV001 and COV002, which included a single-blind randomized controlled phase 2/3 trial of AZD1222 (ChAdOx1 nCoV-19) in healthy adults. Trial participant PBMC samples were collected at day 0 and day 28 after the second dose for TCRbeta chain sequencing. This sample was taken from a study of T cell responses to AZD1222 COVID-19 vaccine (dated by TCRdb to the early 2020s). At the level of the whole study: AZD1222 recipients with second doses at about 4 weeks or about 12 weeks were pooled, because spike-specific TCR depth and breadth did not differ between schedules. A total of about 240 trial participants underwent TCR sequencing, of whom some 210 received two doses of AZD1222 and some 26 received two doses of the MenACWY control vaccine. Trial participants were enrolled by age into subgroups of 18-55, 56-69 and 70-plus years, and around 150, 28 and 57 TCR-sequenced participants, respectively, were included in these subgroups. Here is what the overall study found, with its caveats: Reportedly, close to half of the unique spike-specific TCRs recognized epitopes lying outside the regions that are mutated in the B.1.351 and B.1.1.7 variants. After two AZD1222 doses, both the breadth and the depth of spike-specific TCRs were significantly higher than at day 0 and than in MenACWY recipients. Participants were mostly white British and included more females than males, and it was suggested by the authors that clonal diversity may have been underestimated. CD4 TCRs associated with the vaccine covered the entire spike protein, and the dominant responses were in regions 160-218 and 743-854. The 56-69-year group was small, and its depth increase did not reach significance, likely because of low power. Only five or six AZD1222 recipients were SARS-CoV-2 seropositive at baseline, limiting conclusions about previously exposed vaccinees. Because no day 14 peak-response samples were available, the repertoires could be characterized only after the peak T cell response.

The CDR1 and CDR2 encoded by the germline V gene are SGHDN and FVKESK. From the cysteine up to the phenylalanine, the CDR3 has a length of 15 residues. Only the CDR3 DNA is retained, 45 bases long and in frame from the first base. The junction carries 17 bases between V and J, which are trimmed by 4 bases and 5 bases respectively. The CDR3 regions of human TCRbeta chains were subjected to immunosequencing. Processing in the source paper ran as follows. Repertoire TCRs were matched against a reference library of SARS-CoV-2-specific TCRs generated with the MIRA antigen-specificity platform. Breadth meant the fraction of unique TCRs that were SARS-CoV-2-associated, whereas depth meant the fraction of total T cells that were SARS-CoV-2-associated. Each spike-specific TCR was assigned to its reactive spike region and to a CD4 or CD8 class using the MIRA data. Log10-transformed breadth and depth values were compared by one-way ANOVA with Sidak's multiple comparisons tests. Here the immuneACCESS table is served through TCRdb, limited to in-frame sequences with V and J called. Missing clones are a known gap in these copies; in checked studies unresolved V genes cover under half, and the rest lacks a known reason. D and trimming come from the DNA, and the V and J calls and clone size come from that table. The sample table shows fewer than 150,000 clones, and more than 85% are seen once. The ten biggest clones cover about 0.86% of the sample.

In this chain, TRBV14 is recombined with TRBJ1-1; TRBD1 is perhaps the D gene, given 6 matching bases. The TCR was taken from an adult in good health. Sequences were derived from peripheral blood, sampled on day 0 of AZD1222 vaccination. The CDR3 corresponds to CASSLPEAGATEAFF. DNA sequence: TGTGCCAGCAGCCTCCCCGAAGCGGGGGCGACTGAAGCTTTCTTT.